This T cell receptor beta chain was captured in a study of beta chain features in type 1 diabetes. About the study: On cell yields, gender and age, patients and healthy donors were similar.

Study findings and constraints: In every one of the four CD4+ subsets, TCRB CDR3s were moderately but significantly shorter in Type 1 diabetes patients.

This CDR3 is built from 12 residues. Trimming stripped 7 bases from V and 4 bases from J, with 11 bases between. Germline CDR1 SQVTM, CDR2 ANQGSEA. This clone was seen more than once but under ten times. Its antigen is unknown. The whole isolated RNA underwent reverse transcription, so sequencing captured expressed TCRB transcripts. Some clones are missing from TCRdb's copy, which holds only in-frame ones; the method was immunoSEQ multiplex PCR. The profile shows about 340,000 clones, roughly 12% of them singletons. Cells sorted by CD45RO/CCR7/CD25/CD127/CD95/CD27 comprised CD4+ naive, central memory, regulatory and stem cell-like memory cells. Each sorted population was over 95% pure.

The clonotype comes from a woman aged 18 to 35 with type 1 diabetes. The sequencing input was naive CD4+ T cells from blood. The rearrangement links TRBV29-1 to TRBJ2-4, with a tentative D call TRBD2 (6 bases). The CDR3 DNA sequence: TGCAGCGCGCGGGACGGTAAAAACATTCAGTACTTC. It codes for CSARDGKNIQYF.